The following is a TCR beta chain sequence with its context. This entry belongs to a study of blood T cell repertoires in COVID-19. Study-level information: Samples representing acute and convalescent COVID-19 were sourced from the United States, Italy and Spain. PBMCs, B-cell-depleted T cells, or T cells provided the cDNA or gDNA that made up the material.

How the authors handled the data: The authors estimated nucleated cell counts from reference gene primer amplification. Clones were sequenced by immunoSEQ multiplex PCR, and TCRdb holds only the in-frame ones, with some missing. For V, J and clone size, that table is used; D and trimming come from the DNA. The sample lists 180,000 or so clones, more than 75% seen once, with almost 5% in the top ten. Germline lookup yields CDR1 KGHSH and CDR2 LQKENI. The V end was cut by 6 bases, the J end by 8 bases, with 16 bases between. This CDR3 spans 14 amino acids. The sequenced sample consisted of peripheral blood. The sequence came from a woman over 75 with acute or convalescent COVID-19. The chain combines TRBV18 with TRBJ1-4; D ambiguous. CDR3 coding DNA: TGTGCCAGCTCGCGGCAGCGGGGATGGGAAAAACTGTTTTTT. Translation gives CASSRQRGWEKLFF.